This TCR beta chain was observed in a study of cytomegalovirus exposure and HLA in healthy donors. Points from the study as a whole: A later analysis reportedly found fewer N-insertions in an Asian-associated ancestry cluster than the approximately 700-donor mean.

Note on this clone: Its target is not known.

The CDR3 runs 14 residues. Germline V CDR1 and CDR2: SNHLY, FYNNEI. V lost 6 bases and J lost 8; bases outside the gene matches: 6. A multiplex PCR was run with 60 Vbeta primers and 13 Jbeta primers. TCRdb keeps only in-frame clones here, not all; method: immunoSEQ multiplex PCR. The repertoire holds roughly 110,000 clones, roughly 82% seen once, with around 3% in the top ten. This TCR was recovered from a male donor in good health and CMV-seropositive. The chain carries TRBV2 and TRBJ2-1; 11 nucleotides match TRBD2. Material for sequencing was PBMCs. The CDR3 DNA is TGTGCCAGCAGCCAGGGACTAGCGGTGGATGAGCAGTTCTTC. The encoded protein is CASSQGLAVDEQFF.